This T cell receptor beta chain was captured in a study of shared clonotypes between healthy human individuals. Whole-study findings and limits: A generally larger estimated richness was seen in naive subsets than in memory subsets.

Clones were sequenced by immunoSEQ multiplex PCR, and TCRdb holds only the in-frame ones, with some missing. The sample contains hundreds of thousands of clones, around two thirds of which appear only once. Looked up from germline, CDR1 is LNHDA and CDR2 is SQIVND (reference sequence). The junction had 6 bases not matched to a gene; V was cut back by 8 bases and J by 8 bases. This CDR3 has 13 amino acids. A word on this clone: The antigen remains undetermined.

The sequence came from a man aged 30 to 39 in good health. V usage is TRBV19 and J usage is TRBJ2-1, with TRBD1 matching 10 bases. Material for sequencing was memory CD4+ T cells sorted from blood. The subset was: CD45RA-negative fraction. This CDR3 is CASSWTGGHEQFF. In DNA, the CDR3 is TGTGCCAGTTCCTGGACAGGGGGTCATGAGCAGTTCTTC.